This T cell receptor (beta chain) appears in the sequencing data of a study of cytomegalovirus exposure and HLA in healthy donors. Study results and limitations: The likely origin of a cluster of highly shared sequence variants was a sequencing artifact. Most TCR sequences were seen very rarely across donors, but some public TCRs occurred in many. Previous analysis showed most TCR beta V segments were productive about 87% or about 30% of the time.

PCR employed 60 Vbeta and 13 Jbeta primers. Per the original data handling: Later, an analysis found tens of millions of unique TCR beta chains, and about 9.9 million of these were shared. Assay: immunoSEQ multiplex PCR; the TCRdb copy retains only in-frame clones and omits some. V, J and clone size are taken as reported in that table, and D and trimming were inferred from the DNA itself. The sample includes 150,000 to 200,000 clones, approximately 65% of them seen just once. From germline, CDR1 is SGHTA and CDR2 FQGNSA. Trimming at V came to 8 bases and at J to 4 bases, leaving 13 bases not matched to a gene. This CDR3 is 16 amino acids long. Of note for this clone: The antigen is unknown.

Sequenced input: PBMCs. The TCR sequence derives from a man aged 40-49 years in good health and CMV-seronegative. The chain uses TRBV7-2 and TRBJ2-1; 8 bases are shared with TRBD1. The CDR3 DNA reads as TGTGCCAGCGGCGAAACACCAGGGGGCAGGTACAATGAGCAGTTCTTC. Residues: CASGETPGGRYNEQFF.